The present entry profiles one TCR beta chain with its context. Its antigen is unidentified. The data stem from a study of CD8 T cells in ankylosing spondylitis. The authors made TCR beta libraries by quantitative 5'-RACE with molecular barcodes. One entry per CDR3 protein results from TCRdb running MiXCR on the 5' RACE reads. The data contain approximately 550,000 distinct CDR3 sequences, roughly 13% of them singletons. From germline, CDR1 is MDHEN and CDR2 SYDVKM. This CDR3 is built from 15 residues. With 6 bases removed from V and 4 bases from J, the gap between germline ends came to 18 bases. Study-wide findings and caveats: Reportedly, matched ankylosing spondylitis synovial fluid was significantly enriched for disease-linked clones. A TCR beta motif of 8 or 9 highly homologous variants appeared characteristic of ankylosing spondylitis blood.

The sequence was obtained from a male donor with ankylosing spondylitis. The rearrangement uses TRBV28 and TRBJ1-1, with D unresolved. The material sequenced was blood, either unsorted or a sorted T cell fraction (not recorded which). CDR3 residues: CASRALDGGGTEAFF. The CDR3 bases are TGTGCCAGCAGGGCGCTCGATGGTGGAGGCACTGAAGCTTTCTTT.